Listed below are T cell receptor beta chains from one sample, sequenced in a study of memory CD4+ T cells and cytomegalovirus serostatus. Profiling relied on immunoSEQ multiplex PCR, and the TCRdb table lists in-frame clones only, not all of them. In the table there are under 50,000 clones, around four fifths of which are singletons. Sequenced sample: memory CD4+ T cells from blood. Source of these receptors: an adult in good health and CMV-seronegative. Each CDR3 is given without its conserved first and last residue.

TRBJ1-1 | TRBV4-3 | ASSQDVPGTAFFQAF
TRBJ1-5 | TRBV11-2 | ASSLGTGNQPQH
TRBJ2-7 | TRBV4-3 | ASSQEIVSYEQY
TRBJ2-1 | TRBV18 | ASLRERSYNEQF
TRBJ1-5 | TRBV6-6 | ASSYGQYGQPQH
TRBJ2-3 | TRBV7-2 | ASSRPGQVGQY
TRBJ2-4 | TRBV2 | ASSLDPGRIQY
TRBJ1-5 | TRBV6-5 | ASSPRGKGNQPQH
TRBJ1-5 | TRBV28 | ASSSPDQGQPQH
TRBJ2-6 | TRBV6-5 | ASRNAHSGANVLT
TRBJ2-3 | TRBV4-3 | ASSHRTSGGPGTQY
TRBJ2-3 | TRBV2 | ASSDPSTGTDTQY
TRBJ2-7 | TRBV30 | AWSRQGLGQY
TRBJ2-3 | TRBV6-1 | ASSEAAASTDTQY
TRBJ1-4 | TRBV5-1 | ASSAATNEKLF
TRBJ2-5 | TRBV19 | ASSEIPQETQY
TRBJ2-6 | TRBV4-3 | ASSQEPPGPGGANVLT
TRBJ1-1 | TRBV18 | ASSPDRANTEAF
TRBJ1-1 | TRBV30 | AWRDGTGLTF
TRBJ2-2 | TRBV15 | ATSRVTGELF
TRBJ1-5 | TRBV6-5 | ASSYSTVSAQH
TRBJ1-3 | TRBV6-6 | ASLGGYTIY
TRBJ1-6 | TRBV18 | ASSPGVDSPLH
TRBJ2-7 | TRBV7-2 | ASSRPGVPGEY
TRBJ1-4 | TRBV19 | ASSIAGPLATNEKLF
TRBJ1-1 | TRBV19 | ASSDILRDRSTEAF
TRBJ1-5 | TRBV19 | ASSYGGVGQPQH
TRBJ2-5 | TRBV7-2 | ASSSWDGQETQY
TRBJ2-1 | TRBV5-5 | ASILTGFYNEQF
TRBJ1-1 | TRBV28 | ASIPSWDTEAF